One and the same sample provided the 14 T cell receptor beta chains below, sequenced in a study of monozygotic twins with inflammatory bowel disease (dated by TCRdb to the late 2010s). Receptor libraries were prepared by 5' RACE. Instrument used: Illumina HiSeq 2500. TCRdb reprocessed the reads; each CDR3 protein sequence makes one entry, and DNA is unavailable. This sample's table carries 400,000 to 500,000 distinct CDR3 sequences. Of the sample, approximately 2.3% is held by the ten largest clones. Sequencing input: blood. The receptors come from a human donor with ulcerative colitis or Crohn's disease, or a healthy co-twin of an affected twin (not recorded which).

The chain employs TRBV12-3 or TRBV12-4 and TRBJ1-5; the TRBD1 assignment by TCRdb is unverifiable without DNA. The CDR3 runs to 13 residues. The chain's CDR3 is CASSWGQHQPQHF.

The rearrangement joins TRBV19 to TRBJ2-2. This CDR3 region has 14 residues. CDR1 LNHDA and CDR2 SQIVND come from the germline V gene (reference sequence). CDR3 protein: CASKRQVNSGELFF.

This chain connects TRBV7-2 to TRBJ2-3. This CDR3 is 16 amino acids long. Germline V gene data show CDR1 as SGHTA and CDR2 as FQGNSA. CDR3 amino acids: CASSLQEAVGTDTQYF.

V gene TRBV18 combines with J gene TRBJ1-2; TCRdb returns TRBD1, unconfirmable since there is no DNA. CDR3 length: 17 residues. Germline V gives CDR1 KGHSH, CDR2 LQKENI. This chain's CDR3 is CASSPPSRQDLRWGYTF.

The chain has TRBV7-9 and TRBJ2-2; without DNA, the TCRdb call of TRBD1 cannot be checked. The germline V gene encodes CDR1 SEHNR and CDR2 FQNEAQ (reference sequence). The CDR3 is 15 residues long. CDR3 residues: CASSLGGGRTGELFF.

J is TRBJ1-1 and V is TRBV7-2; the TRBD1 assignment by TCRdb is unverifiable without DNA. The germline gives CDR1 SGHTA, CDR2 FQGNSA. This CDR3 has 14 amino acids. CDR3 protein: CASSQNVGGVEAFF. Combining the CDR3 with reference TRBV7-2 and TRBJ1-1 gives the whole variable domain GAGVSQSPSNKVTEKGKDVELRCDPISGHTALYWYRQSLGQGLEFLIYFQGNSAPDKSGLPSDRFSAERTGGSVSTLTIQRTQQEDSAVYLCASSQNVGGVEAFFGQGTRLTVV.

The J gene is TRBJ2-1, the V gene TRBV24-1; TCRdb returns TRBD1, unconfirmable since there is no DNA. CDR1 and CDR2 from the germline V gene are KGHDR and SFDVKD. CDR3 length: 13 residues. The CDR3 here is CATSRGKRDEQFF.

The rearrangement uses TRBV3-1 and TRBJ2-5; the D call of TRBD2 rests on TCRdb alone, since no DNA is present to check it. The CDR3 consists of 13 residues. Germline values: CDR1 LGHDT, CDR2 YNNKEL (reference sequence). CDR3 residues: CASSQGIPAPQYF.

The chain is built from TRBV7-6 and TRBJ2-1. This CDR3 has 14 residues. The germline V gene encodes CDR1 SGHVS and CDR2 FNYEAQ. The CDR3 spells CASSLSYSLSEQFF.

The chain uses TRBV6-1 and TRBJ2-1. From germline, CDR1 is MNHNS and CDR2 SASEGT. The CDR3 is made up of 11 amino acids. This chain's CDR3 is CASQVGNEQFF.

CDR3: CASSSTPDRERETQYF. The chain carries TRBV7-9 and TRBJ2-5; TCRdb reports TRBD1, a call that lacks DNA to check it against. Germline-derived CDR1 and CDR2 are SEHNR and FQNEAQ (reference sequence). This CDR3 is built from 16 residues.

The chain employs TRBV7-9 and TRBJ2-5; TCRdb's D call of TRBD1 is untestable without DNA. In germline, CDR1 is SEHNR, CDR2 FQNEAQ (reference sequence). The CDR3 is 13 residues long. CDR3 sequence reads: CASSFVLTETQYF. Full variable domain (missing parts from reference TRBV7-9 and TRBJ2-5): DTGVSQNPRHKITKRGQNVTFRCDPISEHNRLYWYRQTLGQGPEFLTYFQNEAQLEKSRLLSDRFSAERPKGSFSTLEIQRTEQGDSAMYLCASSFVLTETQYFGPGTRLLVL.

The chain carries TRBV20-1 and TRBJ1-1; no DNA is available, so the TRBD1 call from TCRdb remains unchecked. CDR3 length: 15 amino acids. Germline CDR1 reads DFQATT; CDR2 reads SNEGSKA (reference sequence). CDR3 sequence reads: CSARVHRGVNTEAFF.

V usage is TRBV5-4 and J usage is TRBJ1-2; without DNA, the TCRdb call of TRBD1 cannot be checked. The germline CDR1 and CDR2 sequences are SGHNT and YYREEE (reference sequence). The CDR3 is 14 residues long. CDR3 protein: CASSLDRGFYGYTF. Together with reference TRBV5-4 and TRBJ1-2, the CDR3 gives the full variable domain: ETGVTQSPTHLIKTRGQQVTLRCSSQSGHNTVSWYQQALGQGPQFIFQYYREEENGRGNFPPRFSGLQFPNYSSELNVNALELDDSALYLCASSLDRGFYGYTFGSGTRLTVV.